These 25 T cell receptor beta chains were all obtained from the same sample, sequenced in a study of Ad26.COV2.S vaccination and SARS-CoV-2 variants. Treatment defined: around 19 received Ad26.COV2.S at low or high dose, single or two shots; several received placebo; per-sample allocation not given. Sampling was performed 63 days after the first vaccine or placebo injection. The table came from immunoSEQ multiplex PCR; TCRdb's copy has only in-frame clones and leaves some out. Of roughly 680,000 clones in the sample, roughly 90% are singletons; the top ten hold over 1.3%. Sequencing used peripheral blood, obtained in a trial of Ad26.COV2.S vaccine versus placebo. The receptors were sampled from a person between 18 and 59 years old who received the Ad26.COV2.S COVID-19 vaccine or a placebo.

V gene TRBV19 combines with J gene TRBJ2-7; 11 bases match TRBD1. J was trimmed by 5 bases and V by 7 bases; bases with no gene match: 7. This CDR3 contains 14 residues. CDR1 and CDR2 (germline): LNHDA, SQIVND (reference sequence). The CDR3 loop reads CASTTGTGGDEQYF. CDR3 DNA sequence: TGTGCCAGTACCACCGGGACAGGGGGAGACGAGCAGTACTTC.

V is TRBV7-2 and J is TRBJ1-6; D is ambiguous. Deletions cut 1 base from V and 0 bases from J, with 4 bases between. CDR3 size: 15 residues. Germline lookup yields CDR1 SGHTA and CDR2 FQGNSA. CDR3 protein: CASSLVSSYNSPLHF. The CDR3 nucleotides are TGTGCCAGCAGCTTAGTGAGCTCCTATAATTCACCCCTCCACTTT.

In DNA form, the CDR3 reads TGTGCCAGCAGCACAGGGGTTAGCGGGGCTAAAGGGGAGACCCAGTACTTC. Its translation: CASSTGVSGAKGETQYF. This chain connects TRBV6-2 or TRBV6-3 to TRBJ2-5, with D possibly being TRBD2 (8 bases). Germline V CDR1 and CDR2: MNHEY, SVGEGT. The CDR3 covers 17 residues. The V and J ends lost 6 bases and 5 bases respectively, with 25 bases between them.

The chain couples TRBV29-1 to TRBJ2-3; D possibly corresponds to TRBD2 (6 bases). Germline loops: CDR1 SQVTM, CDR2 ANQGSEA. Deletions cut 5 bases from V and 6 bases from J, with 18 bases between. The CDR3 runs 14 residues. DNA of the CDR3: TGCAGCGTTACTGTTGGCGGGGCACAGGATACGCAGTATTTT. Its translation: CSVTVGGAQDTQYF.

This clone was seen a few times. The chain couples TRBV7-9 to TRBJ1-1, with D uncertain. The V end lost 11 bases, the J end lost 5 bases, and 15 bases lay between the germline ends. Germline-derived CDR1 and CDR2 are SEHNR and FQNEAQ (reference sequence). There are 12 residues in the CDR3. In DNA form, the CDR3 reads TGTGCCGTCGGGGAGCCGAAGACTGAAGCTTTCTTT. Its protein is CAVGEPKTEAFF.

This chain uses TRBV9 with TRBJ1-2, with D perhaps TRBD1 (6 bases). Trimming stripped 4 bases from V and 0 bases from J, with 13 bases between. This CDR3 has 15 residues. Germline V gene data show CDR1 as SGDLS and CDR2 as YYNGEE. The chain's CDR3 is CASSPKGGTNYGYTF. CDR3 sequence (DNA): TGTGCCAGCAGCCCGAAGGGGGGGACTAACTATGGCTACACCTTC.

The genes are TRBV4-2 and TRBJ2-3; 7 bases match TRBD2. The germline V gene has CDR1 LGHNA and CDR2 YNFKEQ. J lost 3 bases, V lost 1 base, and 10 bases had no gene match. This CDR3 contains 17 residues. DNA of the CDR3: TGTGCCAGCAGCCAAGGGACGGGAGGCGCGAGTACAGATACGCAGTATTTT. Its translation: CASSQGTGGASTDTQYF.

The chain recombines TRBV7-2 with TRBJ2-1; TRBD1 agrees at 11 bases. V was pared by 5 bases and J by 7 bases, with 4 bases of the junction left unmatched. The CDR3 has 14 residues. Germline V gene lookup returns CDR1 SGHTA and CDR2 FQGNSA. CDR3 sequence reads: CASSADRGRNEQFF. In nucleotides, the CDR3 is TGTGCCAGCAGCGCGGACAGGGGGCGGAATGAGCAGTTCTTC.

This rearrangement joins TRBV18 to TRBJ2-1; tentative D call: TRBD2 (5 bases). V was shortened by 2 bases and J by 6 bases, with 11 bases between the two germline ends. This CDR3 has 14 amino acids. The germline CDR1 and CDR2 sequences are KGHSH and LQKENI. The CDR3 here is CASSPREPSNEQFF. Written as DNA, the CDR3 is TGTGCCAGCTCACCAAGGGAGCCCTCCAATGAGCAGTTCTTC.

The gene calls are TRBV10-3 and TRBJ2-7, with TRBD2 matching over 14 bases. The V gene end was trimmed by 10 bases and the J gene end by 5 bases; junction bases not matched to a gene: 4. Germline CDR1 is ENHRY and CDR2 is SYGVKD. The CDR3 extends over 13 amino acids. This CDR3 is CATGTSGSHEQYF. The CDR3 DNA is TGTGCCACTGGGACTAGCGGGAGTCACGAGCAGTACTTC.

V and J are TRBV18 and TRBJ2-7, with D perhaps TRBD1 (6 bases). There are 17 residues in the CDR3. V was pared by 2 bases and J by 5 bases, with 22 bases between. Germline values: CDR1 KGHSH, CDR2 LQKENI. CDR3 nucleotide sequence: TGTGCCAGCTCACCAAGCCCCCTGGATGCGACAGGCAACGAGCAGTACTTC. It yields the protein CASSPSPLDATGNEQYF. The full variable domain, rest sourced from reference TRBV18 and TRBJ2-7, is NAGVMQNPRHLVRRRGQEARLRCSPMKGHSHVYWYRQLPEEGLKFMVYLQKENIIDESGMPKERFSAEFPKEGPSILRIQQVVRGDSAAYFCASSPSPLDATGNEQYFGPGTRLTVT.

This chain joins TRBV3-1 (or the pseudogene TRBV3-2) and TRBJ2-3, with unresolved D. The V end lost 4 bases, the J end lost 1 base, and 12 bases lay between the germline ends. From germline, CDR1 is LGHDT and CDR2 YNNKEL (reference sequence). The CDR3 has 15 residues. CDR3 sequence: CASSLQTQRTDTQYF. The CDR3 DNA is TGTGCCAGCAGCCTTCAGACCCAGCGCACAGATACGCAGTATTTT.

This chain connects TRBV19 to TRBJ2-4; 11 bases align to TRBD1. V shed 3 bases and J 0 bases; nucleotides not matched to a gene: 1. This CDR3 has 16 residues. CDR1 is LNHDA, CDR2 SQIVND, per germline (reference sequence). CDR3 residues: CASSIGQGAAKNIQYF. CDR3 nucleotide sequence: TGTGCCAGTAGTATTGGACAGGGGGCAGCCAAAAACATTCAGTACTTC.

This chain uses TRBV7-3 with TRBJ1-6; tentatively, D is TRBD1 (6 bases). V lost 5 bases to trimming and J lost 9 bases, with 14 bases between them. The CDR3 extends over 14 amino acids. CDR1 and CDR2 from the germline V gene are SGHTA and FQGTGA. The CDR3, as DNA: TGTGCCAGCAGCCAGGGGTTACGGGGTTCACCCCTCCACTTT. Protein: CASSQGLRGSPLHF.

This sequence joins TRBV6-5 and TRBJ2-1; D possibly corresponds to TRBD1 (6 bases). V lost 5 bases and J 0 bases, leaving 11 bases between the germline ends. The CDR3 runs 15 residues. Germline V gene lookup returns CDR1 MNHEY and CDR2 SVGAGI. The CDR3 sequence: CASSQDSGSYNEQFF. DNA for the CDR3: TGTGCCAGCAGTCAGGACAGCGGCTCCTACAATGAGCAGTTCTTC.

V gene TRBV7-2 combines with J gene TRBJ1-1, with D possibly being TRBD1 (6 bases). Germline V lookup: CDR1 SGHTA, CDR2 FQGNSA. CDR3 length equals 15 residues. V gave up 1 base and J gave up 0 bases, with 9 bases separating them. The CDR3 DNA follows: TGTGCCAGCAGCTTAGTCGGACAGTTGAACACTGAAGCTTTCTTT. Amino acids: CASSLVGQLNTEAFF.

The rearrangement uses TRBV14 and TRBJ2-7; D is possibly TRBD2 (5 bases). Germline lookup yields CDR1 SGHDN and CDR2 FVKESK. V dropped 0 bases and J dropped 1 base, with 13 bases sitting between them. This CDR3 spans 16 amino acids. CDR3 residues: CASSQDRVTGSYEQYF. CDR3 bases: TGTGCCAGCAGCCAAGATAGAGTCACGGGATCCTACGAGCAGTACTTC.

J is TRBJ1-5 and V is TRBV6-2 or TRBV6-3; 8 nucleotides agree with TRBD1. The germline CDR1 and CDR2 sequences are MNHEY and SVGEGT. This CDR3 spans 15 amino acids. Trimming removed 5 bases from V and 3 bases from J; junction bases left unmatched: 6. CDR3: CASSPLDRDNQPQHF. The CDR3 nucleotides are TGTGCCAGCAGTCCCCTGGACAGGGACAATCAGCCCCAGCATTTT.

The rearrangement links TRBV19 to TRBJ1-5, with D maybe TRBD1 (6 bases). The germline CDR1 and CDR2 sequences are LNHDA and SQIVND (reference sequence). The CDR3 totals 14 residues. V lost 3 bases and J 5 bases, leaving 11 bases between the germline ends. Written as DNA, the CDR3 is TGTGCCAGTAGTATCTGGGGGGCAGATCAGCCCCAGCATTTT. Protein: CASSIWGADQPQHF.

This chain joins TRBV4-2 and TRBJ2-7; 8 nucleotides align to TRBD1. The J segment lost 2 bases and the V segment lost 3 bases, leaving 9 bases of the junction unmatched. The germline CDR1 and CDR2 sequences are LGHNA and YNFKEQ. CDR3 length equals 16 residues. The CDR3 DNA is TGTGCCAGCAGCCACGCCTCCGGGACAGGACCCTACGAGCAGTACTTC. It is translated as CASSHASGTGPYEQYF.

The chain links TRBV6-6 to TRBJ2-7, with D maybe TRBD2 (5 bases). Trimming stripped 7 bases from V and 0 bases from J, with 10 bases between. Germline V gives CDR1 MNHNY, CDR2 SVGAGI (reference sequence). This CDR3 comprises 13 residues. CDR3 coding DNA: TGTGCCAGCAAGAGCGGTAGCTCCTACGAGCAGTACTTC. The encoded protein is CASKSGSSYEQYF.

This clone was counted between two and nine times. The chain carries TRBV6-5 and TRBJ1-1; 7 bases are shared with TRBD1. The V gene's germline CDR1 is MNHEY and CDR2 SVGAGI. This CDR3 has 13 amino acids. The V gene end was trimmed by 1 base and the J gene end by 7 bases; junction bases not matched to a gene: 3. CDR3 amino acids: CASSYYRDSEAFF. The CDR3 DNA sequence: TGTGCCAGCAGTTACTACCGGGACAGTGAAGCTTTCTTT.

The rearrangement joins TRBV4-2 to TRBJ1-3, with D unresolved. The CDR3 runs to 15 residues. Germline assignment: CDR1 LGHNA and CDR2 YNFKEQ. V lost 1 base to trimming and J lost 6 bases, with 13 bases between them. CDR3 loop: CASSQGLGSENTIYF. Written as DNA, the CDR3 is TGTGCCAGCAGCCAAGGGTTAGGTTCCGAAAACACCATATATTTT.

V is TRBV9 and J is TRBJ2-3; 10 bases align to TRBD2. V lost 2 bases and J lost 0; bases outside the gene matches: 12. CDR3 length: 19 residues. Per germline, CDR1 SGDLS and CDR2 YYNGEE. The CDR3 sequence: CASSVGLAPGGVSTDTQYF. The CDR3 DNA is TGTGCCAGCAGCGTGGGACTAGCGCCCGGGGGAGTTAGCACAGATACGCAGTATTTT. Full variable domain (rest looked up from reference TRBV9 and TRBJ2-3): DSGVTQTPKHLITATGQRVTLRCSPRSGDLSVYWYQQSLDQGLQFLIQYYNGEERAKGNILERFSAQQFPDLHSELNLSSLELGDSALYFCASSVGLAPGGVSTDTQYFGPGTRLTVL.

This rearrangement joins TRBV2 to TRBJ1-5; D remains unclear. The V gene's germline CDR1 is SNHLY and CDR2 FYNNEI. V lost 4 bases and J 5 bases, leaving 12 bases between the germline ends. CDR3 length: 14 amino acids. CDR3 residues: CASSAETKHQPQHF. CDR3 coding DNA: TGTGCCAGCAGTGCGGAAACGAAACATCAGCCCCAGCATTTT.